Below are 18 T cell receptor beta chains sequenced from a single sample in a study of blood T cells in healthy people across ages. A J-beta primer mix and a sample-barcoded 5' primer were used in a second PCR of roughly 7 to 12 cycles. TCRdb used MiXCR to reprocess the 5' RACE reads, holding one entry per CDR3 protein. Among roughly 800,000 distinct CDR3 sequences listed, 58% were seen once. Material: blood. The receptors were gathered from a man aged 25-45 years in good health.

The chain combines TRBV20-1 with TRBJ2-5, with D unclear. V lost 6 bases and J 1 base, leaving 18 bases between the germline ends. The germline V gene encodes CDR1 DFQATT and CDR2 SNEGSKA (reference sequence). This CDR3 is 15 amino acids long. The CDR3 region has the DNA TGCAGTGCCCTTAGTAACTGGGGTGGCCAAGAGACCCAGTACTTC. Its translation is CSALSNWGGQETQYF.

The chain couples TRBV6-2 or TRBV6-3 to TRBJ2-1; the D gene is possibly TRBD2 (6 bases). Germline V gene lookup returns CDR1 MNHEY and CDR2 SVGEGT. Trimming removed 4 bases from V and 0 bases from J, with 19 bases in between. This CDR3 has 18 residues. CDR3 sequence (DNA): TGTGCCAGCAGTTTTGGACTACGCCTTCGAAGCTCCTACAATGAGCAGTTCTTC. Protein sequence: CASSFGLRLRSSYNEQFF.

The gene calls are TRBV11-2 and TRBJ2-5; 8 nucleotides align to TRBD2. Trimming took 0 bases from V and 11 from J; bases not matched to a gene: 14. The CDR3 contains 16 residues. CDR1 and CDR2 from the germline V gene are SGHAT and FQNNGV. CDR3 coding DNA: TGTGCCAGCAGCTTAGATGGCGGGGGGACCGGAAGGGAGCAGTACTTC. Translating it yields CASSLDGGGTGREQYF.

The rearrangement uses TRBV9 and TRBJ2-3, with 8 bases fitting TRBD2. J gave up 1 base and V 3 bases, and 4 bases lay outside the gene matches. This CDR3 region has 15 residues. Germline assignment: CDR1 SGDLS and CDR2 YYNGEE. CDR3 sequence (DNA): TGTGCCAGCAGCGCAAGCGGGAGCGGCACAGATACGCAGTATTTT. It encodes CASSASGSGTDTQYF.

The V gene is TRBV5-1, the J gene TRBJ1-2; possible D gene TRBD1, 6 bases. The CDR3 runs to 14 residues. V lost 0 bases and J lost 3, with 9 bases in between. CDR1 and CDR2 from the germline V gene are SGHRS and YFSETQ. CDR3 in amino acids: CASSLGQAHYGYTF. Written as DNA, the CDR3 is TGCGCCAGCAGCTTGGGACAGGCTCACTATGGCTACACCTTC.

This rearrangement joins TRBV6-2 or TRBV6-3 to TRBJ2-7; D gene unclear. Germline assignment: CDR1 MNHEY and CDR2 SVGEGT. Trimming cost V 8 bases and J 6 bases, with 20 bases left between them. The CDR3 contains 14 residues. CDR3 sequence (DNA): TGTGCCAGCCAGTTTTCCGGCGGCAGTACCGAGCAGTACTTC. Amino acid sequence: CASQFSGGSTEQYF.

The V call is TRBV6-5, the J call TRBJ2-4; 9 nucleotides match TRBD1. TRBJ2-7 explains the end of the DNA better; the J call may be wrong. CDR1 is MNHEY and CDR2 is SVGAGI in the germline V gene. The length of the CDR3 is 15 residues. CDR3 amino acids: CASSYAGTGLYEQYF. The CDR3 coding sequence is TGTGCCAGCAGTTACGCTGGGACAGGGCTCTACGAGCAGTACTTC.

Here the CDR3 DNA reads TGCGCCAGCAGCGGGGACAGGGTCCTTGAGCAGTACTTC. Protein product: CASSGDRVLEQYF. This chain links TRBV5-1 with TRBJ2-5, with 9 bases identical to TRBD1. Germline V gives CDR1 SGHRS, CDR2 YFSETQ. The CDR3 runs to 13 residues. The V segment lost 4 bases and the J segment 11 bases; nucleotides outside the gene matches: 9.

This clonotype was observed at least ten times. The chain employs TRBV7-2 and TRBJ2-5; D ambiguous. Between the trimmed V and J ends, which lost 3 bases and 9 bases, there was a span of 14 bases. Germline CDR1 and CDR2: SGHTA and FQGNSA. The CDR3 length is 13 residues. This CDR3 reads CASSLSGIGSQYF. The CDR3 DNA follows: TGTGCCAGCAGCTTGTCTGGGATTGGGTCCCAGTACTTC. The variable domain in full, with the rest retrieved from reference TRBV7-2 and TRBJ2-5, is GAGVSQSPSNKVTEKGKDVELRCDPISGHTALYWYRQSLGQGLEFLIYFQGNSAPDKSGLPSDRFSAERTGGSVSTLTIQRTQQEDSAVYLCASSLSGIGSQYFGPGTRLLVL.

The V and J genes are TRBV12-3 or TRBV12-4 and TRBJ2-7; maybe TRBD1 (5 bases). The CDR3 sequence is 14 residues long. V lost 5 bases to trimming and J lost 0 bases, with 11 bases between them. CDR3 nucleotides: TGTGCCAGCAGTGGATCCGGACACTCCTACGAGCAGTACTTC. Translation gives CASSGSGHSYEQYF.

On this clonotype itself: Germline and junction disagree at one end, which may indicate a read error. This rearrangement joins TRBV7-2 to TRBJ2-2; D gene ambiguous. There are 14 residues in the CDR3. Germline CDR1 is SGHTA and CDR2 is FQGNSA. DNA for the CDR3: TGTGCCTGCAGCTTAACCCAAAACACCGGGGAGCTGTTTTTT. Encoded protein: CACSLTQNTGELFF. The variable domain in full, with the rest retrieved from reference TRBV7-2 and TRBJ2-2, is GAGVSQSPSNKVTEKGKDVELRCDPISGHTALYWYRQSLGQGLEFLIYFQGNSAPDKSGLPSDRFSAERTGGSVSTLTIQRTQQEDSAVYLCACSLTQNTGELFFGEGSRLTVL.

The chain employs TRBV7-9 and TRBJ1-1; TRBD1 might be the D (5 bases). V was shortened by 1 base and J by 0 bases, with 15 bases between the two germline ends. CDR3 length equals 17 residues. Germline lookup yields CDR1 SEHNR and CDR2 FQNEAQ (reference sequence). CDR3 protein: CASSLEPLVGVNTEAFF. Written as DNA, the CDR3 is TGTGCCAGCAGCTTAGAGCCGTTGGTGGGGGTGAACACTGAAGCTTTCTTT.

The chain employs TRBV5-1 and TRBJ2-7; 8 bases line up with TRBD2. Looked up from germline, CDR1 is SGHRS and CDR2 is YFSETQ. Trimming removed 4 bases from V and 7 bases from J; junction bases left unmatched: 13. CDR3 length: 15 amino acids. CDR3 in DNA: TGCGCCAGCAGCCCGGGGGGACTAGAGGAGCATGAGCAGTACTTC. Amino acid sequence: CASSPGGLEEHEQYF. The whole variable domain, filled in from reference TRBV5-1 and TRBJ2-7, reads KAGVTQTPRYLIKTRGQQVTLSCSPISGHRSVSWYQQTPGQGLQFLFEYFSETQRNKGNFPGRFSGRQFSNSRSEMNVSTLELGDSALYLCASSPGGLEEHEQYFGPGTRLTVT.

The V gene is TRBV6-5, the J gene TRBJ2-2, with D perhaps matching TRBD1 (5 bases). Germline V gives CDR1 MNHEY, CDR2 SVGAGI. This CDR3 contains 14 residues. V dropped 5 bases and J dropped 1 base, with 8 bases sitting between them. The CDR3 loop is CASSVQGNTGELFF. In DNA, the CDR3 is TGTGCCAGCAGTGTTCAGGGGAACACCGGGGAGCTGTTTTTT.

The chain uses TRBV7-2 and TRBJ2-7, with 10 bases that match TRBD2. The CDR3 has 16 residues. CDR1 is SGHTA, CDR2 FQGNSA, per germline. Unmatched junction bases numbered 13, after V lost 1 base and J lost 10 bases. CDR3 protein: CASSLVGLAELGAQYF. DNA of the CDR3: TGTGCCAGCAGCTTAGTTGGACTAGCGGAGCTCGGGGCCCAGTACTTC.

Of note for this clonotype: The junction and the germline gene differ at one end; a read error may be behind it. The V gene is TRBV29-1, the J gene TRBJ1-1, with a tentative D call TRBD1 (6 bases). Looked up from germline, CDR1 is SQVTM and CDR2 is ANQGSEA. The CDR3 has 15 amino acids. In DNA form, the CDR3 reads TGCGGCGTTGAAGATTTTGACGGCAGGGGCACTGAAGCTTTCTTT. Encoded protein: CGVEDFDGRGTEAFF.

V gene TRBV7-8 combines with J gene TRBJ2-5; weak D call: TRBD2 (6 bases). The germline V and J ends were trimmed by 0 bases and 2 bases, with 13 bases remaining between them. The CDR3 spans 16 residues. Germline-derived CDR1 and CDR2 are SGHVS and FQNEAQ. The CDR3 region has the DNA TGTGCCAGCAGCTTAGCCGGCGGGGCCCTTCAAGAGACCCAGTACTTC. Amino acid sequence: CASSLAGGALQETQYF. The entire variable domain, with the rest obtained from reference TRBV7-8 and TRBJ2-5, is as follows: GAGVSQSPRYKVAKRGQDVALRCDPISGHVSLFWYQQALGQGPEFLTYFQNEAQLDKSGLPSDRFFAERPEGSVSTLKIQRTQQEDSAVYLCASSLAGGALQETQYFGPGTRLLVL.

V usage is TRBV30 and J usage is TRBJ1-1; perhaps TRBD1 as D (6 bases). The V and J ends lost 0 bases and 3 bases respectively, with 11 bases between them. CDR3 length: 14 amino acids. Germline loops: CDR1 GTSNPN, CDR2 SVGIG (reference sequence). CDR3 region: CAWSVTTGDTEAFF. DNA for the CDR3: TGTGCCTGGAGTGTGACGACAGGCGACACTGAAGCTTTCTTT.